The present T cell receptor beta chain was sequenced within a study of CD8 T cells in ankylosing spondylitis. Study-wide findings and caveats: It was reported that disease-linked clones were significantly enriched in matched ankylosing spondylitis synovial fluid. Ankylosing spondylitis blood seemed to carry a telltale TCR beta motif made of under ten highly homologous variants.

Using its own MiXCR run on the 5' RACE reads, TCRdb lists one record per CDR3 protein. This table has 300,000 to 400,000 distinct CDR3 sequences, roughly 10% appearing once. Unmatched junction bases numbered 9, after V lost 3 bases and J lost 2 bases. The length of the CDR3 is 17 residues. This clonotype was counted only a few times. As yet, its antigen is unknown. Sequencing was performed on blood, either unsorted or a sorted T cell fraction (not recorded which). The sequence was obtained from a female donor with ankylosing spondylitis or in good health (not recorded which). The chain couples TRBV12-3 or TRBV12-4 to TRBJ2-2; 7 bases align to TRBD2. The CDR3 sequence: CASSFSLGTKNTGELFF. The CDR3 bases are TGTGCCAGCAGTTTTTCTCTCGGGACTAAAAACACCGGGGAGCTGTTTTTT.